One and the same sample provided the 27 T cell receptor beta chains below, sequenced in a study of CD8+ T cells in alopecia areata. Regarding treatment: oral pan-JAK inhibitor, 5-10 mg twice daily. cDNA serving as the sequencing template came from extracted, reverse transcribed RNA. Assay: immunoSEQ multiplex PCR; the TCRdb copy retains only in-frame clones and omits some. The sample holds approximately 210,000 clones; 50% to 60% are singletons and the top ten take approximately 3.4%. The material was CD4+ T cells sorted from blood, obtained at week 4, from a patient treated with tofacitinib. The receptors derive from a human donor with alopecia areata.

The chain combines TRBV7-2 with TRBJ2-7; perhaps TRBD2 as D (6 bases). CDR1 and CDR2 (germline): SGHTA, FQGNSA. Trimming removed 5 bases at V and 3 bases at J, with 14 bases between. The CDR3 loop spans 14 amino acids. CDR3 sequence (DNA): TGTGCCAGCAGCCCCTCCCGGGACTTCTACGAGCAGTACTTC. Residues: CASSPSRDFYEQYF.

This chain connects TRBV7-2 to TRBJ1-1, with 8 bases that match TRBD1. Unmatched junction bases numbered 2, after V lost 8 bases and J lost 0 bases. This CDR3 has 13 residues. The V gene's germline CDR1 is SGHTA and CDR2 FQGNSA. The CDR3, as DNA: TGTGCCAGCGGGGACAGGATGAACACTGAAGCTTTCTTT. This gives the protein CASGDRMNTEAFF. Together with reference TRBV7-2 and TRBJ1-1, the CDR3 gives the full variable domain: GAGVSQSPSNKVTEKGKDVELRCDPISGHTALYWYRQSLGQGLEFLIYFQGNSAPDKSGLPSDRFSAERTGGSVSTLTIQRTQQEDSAVYLCASGDRMNTEAFFGQGTRLTVV.

The V call is TRBV7-2, the J call TRBJ2-5; 7 positions agree with TRBD1. The V gene's germline CDR1 is SGHTA and CDR2 FQGNSA. The CDR3 is 14 amino acids. With 4 bases clipped from V and 5 bases from J, the junction kept 7 bases outside the gene matches. The CDR3, as DNA: TGTGCCAGCAGCTCTACAGGGGCGGGTGAGACCCAGTACTTC. This encodes CASSSTGAGETQYF.

This chain connects TRBV5-1 to TRBJ1-2; 7 bases fit TRBD1. The CDR3 spans 14 residues. CDR1 SGHRS and CDR2 YFSETQ come from the germline V gene. V lost 0 bases, J lost 6 bases, and 5 bases stayed unmatched. The CDR3 DNA sequence: TGCGCCAGCAGCTTGGGTACAGGGGAGGATGGCTACACCTTC. Its protein is CASSLGTGEDGYTF. Supplemented by reference TRBV5-1 and TRBJ1-2, the full variable domain reads KAGVTQTPRYLIKTRGQQVTLSCSPISGHRSVSWYQQTPGQGLQFLFEYFSETQRNKGNFPGRFSGRQFSNSRSEMNVSTLELGDSALYLCASSLGTGEDGYTFGSGTRLTVV.

This clone was counted ten times or more. This sequence joins TRBV5-1 and TRBJ2-1; 9 bases are shared with TRBD1. Germline V gives CDR1 SGHRS, CDR2 YFSETQ. This CDR3 is built from 13 residues. Trimming took 7 bases from V and 9 from J; bases not matched to a gene: 8. CDR3: CASRDRDVGEQFF. The CDR3 nucleotides read TGCGCCAGCCGGGACAGGGACGTTGGTGAGCAGTTCTTC.

The rearrangement links TRBV5-1 to TRBJ2-7; 10 bases line up with TRBD1. Looked up from germline, CDR1 is SGHRS and CDR2 is YFSETQ. The trim removed 1 base at V and 5 bases at J, leaving 6 bases unmatched. The CDR3 covers 15 residues. The CDR3 DNA reads as TGCGCCAGCAGCTTGTTGGGGACAGGGGTCCACGAGCAGTACTTC. Translation gives CASSLLGTGVHEQYF. Full variable domain (rest looked up from reference TRBV5-1 and TRBJ2-7): KAGVTQTPRYLIKTRGQQVTLSCSPISGHRSVSWYQQTPGQGLQFLFEYFSETQRNKGNFPGRFSGRQFSNSRSEMNVSTLELGDSALYLCASSLLGTGVHEQYFGPGTRLTVT.

This clone was recorded a few times. The genes are TRBV29-1 and TRBJ1-2; D remains unclear. The V end was cut by 1 base, the J end by 1 base, with 13 bases between. This CDR3 region has 15 residues. CDR1 and CDR2 (germline): SQVTM, ANQGSEA. CDR3 DNA: TGCAGCGTTGAAGTTGGGCCAGAGAGTAACTATGGCTACACCTTC. It codes for CSVEVGPESNYGYTF.

The chain employs TRBV5-6 and TRBJ1-2; 8 positions agree with TRBD1. With V trimmed by 4 bases and J by 6 bases, 11 bases remained unmatched. CDR1 SGHDT and CDR2 YYEEEE come from the germline V gene. This CDR3 has 15 residues. The chain's CDR3 is CASSRTGLTKDGYTF. As DNA, the CDR3 is TGTGCCAGCAGCAGGACAGGGCTAACCAAGGATGGCTACACCTTC.

The gene calls are TRBV29-1 and TRBJ1-4; 8 bases line up with TRBD1. This CDR3 is 13 amino acids long. The J segment lost 7 bases and the V segment lost 5 bases, leaving 6 bases of the junction unmatched. CDR1 SQVTM and CDR2 ANQGSEA come from the germline V gene. This chain's CDR3 is CSVQQGGPEKLFF. The CDR3 DNA reads TGCAGCGTTCAACAGGGGGGCCCTGAAAAACTGTTTTTT.

J is TRBJ2-5 and V is TRBV25-1, with D possibly matching TRBD2 (6 bases). Germline CDR1 MGHDK, CDR2 SYGVNS. V gave up 7 bases and J gave up 4 bases, with 13 bases separating them. The length of the CDR3 is 13 residues. The CDR3 coding sequence is TGTGCCAGCACCCGAATGGGGGGAGAGACCCAGTACTTC. Amino acid sequence: CASTRMGGETQYF.

The chain links TRBV9 to TRBJ2-1; 10 bases map to TRBD1. CDR3 length equals 16 residues. V shed 0 bases, J shed 6 bases, and the junction held 6 bases outside the gene matches. The germline V gene has CDR1 SGDLS and CDR2 YYNGEE. CDR3 nucleotide sequence: TGTGCCAGCAGCGTAGCTTTGGGACAGGGGCCCAATGAGCAGTTCTTC. It is translated as CASSVALGQGPNEQFF.

The chain couples TRBV25-1 to TRBJ2-7; D is ambiguous. Trimming left V 2 bases short and J 2 bases short, with 10 bases between. The germline gives CDR1 MGHDK, CDR2 SYGVNS. CDR3 length equals 14 residues. CDR3 protein: CASSERVWPYEQYF. The CDR3 DNA reads TGTGCCAGCAGTGAAAGGGTTTGGCCCTACGAGCAGTACTTC.

The chain is built from TRBV4-3 and TRBJ2-7, with 9 bases aligning to TRBD2. Germline values: CDR1 LGHNA, CDR2 YSLEER. The CDR3 totals 15 residues. J lost 5 bases, V lost 1 base, and 6 bases had no gene match. The CDR3 loop reads CASSQAGGGAHEQYF. DNA for the CDR3: TGCGCCAGCAGCCAAGCTGGCGGGGGGGCGCACGAGCAGTACTTC.

The chain couples TRBV4-1 to TRBJ1-2, with D possibly matching TRBD1 (5 bases). V was trimmed by 1 base and J by 8 bases, leaving 14 bases between them. CDR3 length: 14 amino acids. Germline lookup yields CDR1 MGHRA and CDR2 YSYEKL. Here the CDR3 reads CASSQVDSLTGYTF. In DNA form, the CDR3 reads TGCGCCAGCAGCCAAGTTGACAGCCTGACGGGCTACACCTTC.

The gene calls are TRBV29-1 and TRBJ2-7; D might be TRBD1 (6 bases). Germline loops: CDR1 SQVTM, CDR2 ANQGSEA. V gave up 6 bases and J gave up 1 base, with 10 bases separating them. The CDR3 sequence is 12 residues long. The CDR3 spells CSVRTDSYEQYF. The CDR3 coding sequence is TGCAGCGTCCGGACAGATTCCTACGAGCAGTACTTC.

This clone showed up just a few times. A junction end diverges from the germline sequence, so it may reflect a read error. The chain combines TRBV7-7 with TRBJ2-1; the D gene could be TRBD1 or TRBD2 (5 bases each). CDR1 SSHAT and CDR2 FNYEAQ come from the germline V gene (reference sequence). CDR3 size: 15 residues. CDR3: CASSPGTRVYNEQFF. CDR3 nucleotides: TGTGCTAGCAGCCCGGGGACGCGAGTATACAATGAGCAGTTCTTC.

There are a few counts of this clone. The rearrangement links TRBV7-2 to TRBJ1-2; D ambiguous. The germline V and J ends were trimmed by 2 bases and 6 bases, with 7 bases remaining between them. The CDR3 totals 12 residues. Germline values: CDR1 SGHTA, CDR2 FQGNSA. The CDR3 DNA follows: TGTGCCAGCAGCTTAATGGGTGATGGCTACACCTTC. Its protein is CASSLMGDGYTF.

This clone was detected once. This chain uses TRBV7-2 with TRBJ2-2, with TRBD2 identical over 10 bases. CDR3 size: 20 residues. V was pared by 0 bases and J by 7 bases, with 17 bases of the junction left unmatched. Per germline, CDR1 SGHTA and CDR2 FQGNSA. The CDR3 reads CASSLAWRASGGQGSGELFF. The DNA for the CDR3 is TGTGCCAGCAGCTTAGCGTGGAGGGCTAGCGGGGGCCAAGGGAGCGGGGAGCTGTTTTTT.

V is TRBV28 and J is TRBJ2-3, with D possibly being TRBD2 (6 bases). The CDR3 extends over 14 amino acids. CDR1 is MDHEN, CDR2 SYDVKM, per germline. CDR3 sequence reads: CATEGSGNTDTQYF. DNA of the CDR3: TGTGCTACGGAGGGTAGCGGTAACACAGATACGCAGTATTTT.

This clone has a handful of counts. The CDR3 coding sequence is TGTGCCAGCAGTCCCAGGACAATCGAGCAGTTCTTC. Translated: CASSPRTIEQFF. The V call is TRBV28, the J call TRBJ2-1; D is perhaps TRBD1 (5 bases). The germline CDR1 and CDR2 sequences are MDHEN and SYDVKM. The CDR3 loop spans 12 amino acids. V lost 5 bases, J lost 10 bases, and 12 bases lay in between.

This chain joins TRBV4-1 and TRBJ2-1; TRBD2 matches at 10 bases. Germline trimming cut 0 bases from V and 3 bases from J; bases unmatched to any gene: 5. Germline CDR1 MGHRA, CDR2 YSYEKL. CDR3 size: 17 residues. In nucleotides, the CDR3 is TGCGCCAGCAGCCAAGATTATCTAGCGGGGGTCTACAATGAGCAGTTCTTC. Translated, it gives CASSQDYLAGVYNEQFF.

This clone appeared a few times. The chain uses TRBV6-6 and TRBJ2-7, with TRBD2 matching 7 bases. In germline, CDR1 is MNHNY, CDR2 SVGAGI (reference sequence). The CDR3 length is 12 residues. V was pared by 6 bases and J by 6 bases, with 5 bases of the junction left unmatched. CDR3 loop: CASSHLAAEQYF. CDR3 in DNA: TGTGCCAGCAGCCACCTAGCGGCCGAGCAGTACTTC.

The chain uses TRBV7-9 and TRBJ1-1; no clear D. V lost 5 bases and J 1 base, leaving 14 bases between the germline ends. The CDR3 has 15 residues. Germline CDR1 reads SEHNR; CDR2 reads FQNEAQ (reference sequence). The CDR3 here is CASSPFRSENTEAFF. CDR3 bases: TGTGCCAGCAGCCCCTTTCGGTCCGAGAACACTGAAGCTTTCTTT.

The chain recombines TRBV5-6 with TRBJ1-5; 7 positions match TRBD1. CDR1 and CDR2 (germline): SGHDT, YYEEEE. V gave up 1 base and J gave up 6 bases; unmatched junction bases: 7. The CDR3 is 15 amino acids. The CDR3 loop reads CASSLNGGGSQPQHF. CDR3 DNA: TGTGCCAGCAGCTTGAACGGAGGGGGCTCTCAGCCCCAGCATTTT.

This chain links TRBV28 with TRBJ2-7; tentative D call: TRBD1 (6 bases). Trimming pared 4 bases from V and 7 bases from J, leaving 11 bases between. The CDR3 runs to 12 residues. In germline, CDR1 is MDHEN, CDR2 SYDVKM. CDR3 sequence reads: CASSYRVREQYF. The DNA for the CDR3 is TGTGCCAGCAGTTACAGGGTGCGGGAGCAGTACTTC.

The chain recombines TRBV9 with TRBJ1-2; unclear D gene. Germline V lookup: CDR1 SGDLS, CDR2 YYNGEE. Trimming cost V 1 base and J 4 bases, with 5 bases left between them. The length of the CDR3 is 12 residues. CDR3 residues: CASSVSGYGYTF. The CDR3 coding sequence is TGTGCCAGCAGCGTATCAGGCTATGGCTACACCTTC.

This sequence joins TRBV7-6 and TRBJ2-7; the D gene is possibly TRBD1 (5 bases). The CDR3 has 13 amino acids. Trimming removed 2 bases at V and 2 bases at J, with 7 bases between. The germline V gene encodes CDR1 SGHVS and CDR2 FNYEAQ. This CDR3 is CASSLTGPYEQYF. The CDR3 DNA reads as TGTGCCAGCAGCTTAACAGGTCCCTACGAGCAGTACTTC. The full variable domain, its missing parts supplied by reference TRBV7-6 and TRBJ2-7, is GAGVSQSPRYKVTKRGQDVALRCDPISGHVSLYWYRQALGQGPEFLTYFNYEAQQDKSGLPNDRFSAERPEGSISTLTIQRTEQRDSAMYRCASSLTGPYEQYFGPGTRLTVT.